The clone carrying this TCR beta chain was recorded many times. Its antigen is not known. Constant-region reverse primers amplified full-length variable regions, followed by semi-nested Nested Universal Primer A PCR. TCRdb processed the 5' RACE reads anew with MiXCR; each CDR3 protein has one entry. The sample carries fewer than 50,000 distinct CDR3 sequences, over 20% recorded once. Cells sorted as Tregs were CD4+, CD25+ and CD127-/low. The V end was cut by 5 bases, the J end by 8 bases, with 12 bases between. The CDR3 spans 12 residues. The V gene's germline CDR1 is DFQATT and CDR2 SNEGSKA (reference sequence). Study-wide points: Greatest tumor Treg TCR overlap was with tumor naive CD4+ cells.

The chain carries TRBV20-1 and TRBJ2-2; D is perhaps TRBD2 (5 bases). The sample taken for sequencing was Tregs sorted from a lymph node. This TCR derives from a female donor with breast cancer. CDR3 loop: CSAPFGGGELFF. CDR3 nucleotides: TGCAGTGCTCCTTTTGGCGGGGGGGAGCTGTTTTTT.